These 31 T cell receptor beta chains were all obtained from the same sample, sequenced in a study of blood T cell repertoires in COVID-19. Sequenced by immunoSEQ multiplex PCR; TCRdb stores in-frame clones only, minus some. The sample has roughly 240,000 clones; roughly 86% are singletons. Source material: PBMCs or T cells enriched from blood (not recorded which). These receptors were taken from a woman in her 30s with acute COVID-19.

This clone has only one observation. The chain has TRBV14 and TRBJ1-1; TRBD1 agrees at 8 bases. From germline, CDR1 is SGHDN and CDR2 FVKESK. V lost 4 bases and J lost 7; bases outside the gene matches: 5. CDR3 size: 13 residues. This CDR3 reads CASSRTGIGEAFF. The CDR3, as DNA: TGTGCCAGCAGCCGGACAGGGATAGGTGAAGCTTTCTTT.

This rearrangement joins TRBV19 to TRBJ1-1, with 7 bases aligning to TRBD1. The CDR3 contains 14 residues. V lost 6 bases, J lost 4 bases, and 8 bases stayed unmatched. The V gene's germline CDR1 is LNHDA and CDR2 SQIVND (reference sequence). CDR3 in DNA: TGTGCCAGTAGGGCACAGGGGCCACGCACTGAAGCTTTCTTT. Translated, it gives CASRAQGPRTEAFF. The full variable domain, with the rest looked up from reference TRBV19 and TRBJ1-1, is DGGITQSPKYLFRKEGQNVTLSCEQNLNHDAMYWYRQDPGQGLRLIYYSQIVNDFQKGDIAEGYSVSREKKESFPLTVTSAQKNPTAFYLCASRAQGPRTEAFFGQGTRLTVV.

The CDR3 region is CASSLGHPNEKLFF. The DNA of the CDR3 is TGCGCCAGCAGCCTGGGACACCCTAATGAAAAACTGTTTTTT. V is TRBV5-1 and J is TRBJ1-4; D may be TRBD1 (6 bases). CDR3 size: 14 residues. V shed 4 bases and J shed 3 bases, with 10 bases lying between them. The germline CDR1 and CDR2 sequences are SGHRS and YFSETQ.

The rearrangement uses TRBV5-6 and TRBJ2-7, with a possible D match to TRBD2 (5 bases). V lost 3 bases and J lost 4, with 11 bases in between. Germline CDR1 is SGHDT and CDR2 is YYEEEE. The CDR3 length is 13 residues. CDR3 loop: CASSWGGEYEQYF. The CDR3 DNA follows: TGTGCCAGCAGCTGGGGTGGGGAGTACGAGCAGTACTTC. Based on the CDR3 plus reference TRBV5-6 and TRBJ2-7, the full variable domain is DAGVTQSPTHLIKTRGQQVTLRCSPKSGHDTVSWYQQALGQGPQFIFQYYEEEERQRGNFPDRFSGHQFPNYSSELNVNALLLGDSALYLCASSWGGEYEQYFGPGTRLTVT.

The CDR3 DNA follows: TGTGCCAGCAGTTACGATCAAGGTCCGGGTCAGCCCCAGCATTTT. Protein product: CASSYDQGPGQPQHF. The chain is built from TRBV6-2 or TRBV6-3 and TRBJ1-5, with D uncertain. The CDR3 totals 15 residues. V was cut by 2 bases and J by 6 bases, with 14 bases left in between. Germline V lookup: CDR1 MNHEY, CDR2 SVGEGT.

This rearrangement joins TRBV25-1 to TRBJ1-1; TRBD1 matches at 10 bases. The V segment lost 6 bases and the J segment 6 bases; nucleotides outside the gene matches: 16. Germline CDR1 is MGHDK and CDR2 is SYGVNS. This CDR3 is 17 amino acids long. CDR3 sequence (DNA): TGTGCCAGCAGGGAGAAGGACAGGGGGGGATATTGTTCTGAAGCTTTCTTT. This sequence encodes CASREKDRGGYCSEAFF.

This clone was observed a single time. The rearrangement joins TRBV11-2 to TRBJ2-3, with a tentative D call TRBD2 (7 bases). In germline, CDR1 is SGHAT, CDR2 FQNNGV. CDR3 size: 18 residues. The V gene lost 2 bases and the J gene lost 7 bases, with 25 bases spanning the gap. CDR3 protein: CASSLLRQAGAGAYTQYF. The CDR3 nucleotides are TGTGCCAGCAGCTTACTGCGCCAAGCTGGGGCGGGGGCATATACGCAGTATTTT.

This chain connects TRBV15 to TRBJ1-3, with a weak D call TRBD1 (5 bases). Trimming cost V 3 bases and J 0 bases, with 18 bases left between them. Germline V CDR1 and CDR2: LNHNV, YYDKDF (reference sequence). The length of the CDR3 is 18 residues. The CDR3 DNA reads as TGTGCCACCAGCAGTCCACGGGGGAGGGCCAGCTCTGGAAACACCATATATTTT. It specifies CATSSPRGRASSGNTIYF.

The V call is TRBV7-2, the J call TRBJ2-5, with 10 nucleotides matching TRBD1. Germline CDR1 is SGHTA and CDR2 is FQGNSA. V lost 0 bases, J lost 2 bases, and 3 bases stayed unmatched. This CDR3 has 16 residues. The CDR3 nucleotides read TGTGCCAGCAGCTTAGCACCGGGACAGGGGCAAGAGACCCAGTACTTC. Encoded protein: CASSLAPGQGQETQYF.

The chain couples TRBV4-1 to TRBJ1-5; no reliable D call. The CDR3 extends over 14 amino acids. V was trimmed by 2 bases and J by 2 bases, leaving 7 bases between them. The germline CDR1 and CDR2 sequences are MGHRA and YSYEKL. The CDR3 nucleotides are TGCGCCAGCAGCCAACTCTCTGGCAATCAGCCCCAGCATTTT. Translating it yields CASSQLSGNQPQHF.

The rearrangement uses TRBV28 and TRBJ1-5; possible D gene TRBD1, 5 bases. Looked up from germline, CDR1 is MDHEN and CDR2 is SYDVKM. The CDR3 loop spans 15 amino acids. Trimming left V 4 bases short and J 7 bases short, with 17 bases between. The CDR3: CASSSGARAGQPQHF. The DNA for the CDR3 is TGTGCCAGCAGTTCCGGAGCCCGTGCAGGGCAGCCCCAGCATTTT.

The chain is built from TRBV6-5 and TRBJ1-1; D possibly corresponds to TRBD1 (5 bases). Germline loops: CDR1 MNHEY, CDR2 SVGAGI. This CDR3 region has 13 residues. Trimming left V 8 bases short and J 0 bases short, with 10 bases between. DNA of the CDR3: TGTGCCAGCGGGGCCACCGTGAACACTGAAGCTTTCTTT. Protein sequence: CASGATVNTEAFF.

This chain uses TRBV7-8 with TRBJ2-5; 8 nucleotides match TRBD1. Germline values: CDR1 SGHVS, CDR2 FQNEAQ. The CDR3 has 13 amino acids. Germline trimming cut 3 bases from V and 5 bases from J; bases unmatched to any gene: 2. As DNA, the CDR3 is TGTGCCAGCAGCTTGGACAGGGAGGAGACCCAGTACTTC. Amino acids: CASSLDREETQYF.

The rearrangement links TRBV6-2 or TRBV6-3 to TRBJ1-5; possible D gene TRBD1, 5 bases. The ends were cut back, 2 bases at V and 7 bases at J, with 12 bases in the middle. The germline V gene has CDR1 MNHEY and CDR2 SVGEGT. This CDR3 comprises 14 residues. CDR3 loop: CASSYTQGMQPQHF. CDR3 nucleotides: TGTGCCAGCAGTTACACGCAGGGAATGCAGCCCCAGCATTTT.

The chain uses TRBV19 and TRBJ2-5, with D perhaps TRBD1 (6 bases). Germline values: CDR1 LNHDA, CDR2 SQIVND (reference sequence). V shed 10 bases and J shed 5 bases, with 17 bases lying between them. The CDR3 consists of 13 residues. CDR3 coding DNA: TGTGCCACCCGTCGGGTGGGGGCGGAGACCCAGTACTTC. Translated, it gives CATRRVGAETQYF.

The CDR3 nucleotides read TGTGCCAGCAGTTATTCTTCTACCACAGATACGCAGTATTTT. Protein sequence: CASSYSSTTDTQYF. The chain links TRBV6-2 or TRBV6-3 to TRBJ2-3; no clear D gene. The germline CDR1 and CDR2 sequences are MNHEY and SVGEGT. Trimming shortened V by 3 bases and J by 2 bases, and 9 bases separated the two germline ends. The CDR3 runs to 14 residues.

This sequence joins TRBV3-1 (or the pseudogene TRBV3-2) and TRBJ2-2; D gene ambiguous. The germline gives CDR1 LGHDT, CDR2 YNNKEL (reference sequence). V was trimmed by 1 base and J by 3 bases, leaving 3 bases between them. There are 13 residues in the CDR3. CDR3 sequence (DNA): TGTGCCAGCAGCCAAGCTTACACCGGGGAGCTGTTTTTT. Translating gives CASSQAYTGELFF.

This clone was detected a few times. The V and J genes are TRBV29-1 and TRBJ1-1; D ambiguous. CDR1 and CDR2 (germline): SQVTM, ANQGSEA. Trimming cost V 2 bases and J 4 bases, with 11 bases left between them. The CDR3 runs to 13 residues. For the CDR3, the DNA is TGCAGCGTTGAACTCAACGGTGGCACTGAAGCTTTCTTT. This encodes CSVELNGGTEAFF.

The chain is built from TRBV3-1 (or the pseudogene TRBV3-2) and TRBJ1-6; D possibly corresponds to TRBD1 (5 bases). Trimming shortened V by 11 bases and J by 10 bases, and 21 bases separated the two germline ends. The CDR3 runs 14 residues. Looked up from germline, CDR1 is LGHDT and CDR2 is YNNKEL (reference sequence). CDR3 amino acids: CAGAAGPKVSPLHF. The DNA of the CDR3 is TGTGCCGGCGCGGCGGGACCCAAAGTCTCACCCCTCCACTTT.

In DNA, the CDR3 is TGTGCCAGCAGCTTAACCAGGGGGGACACCGGGGAGCTGTTTTTT. It translates to CASSLTRGDTGELFF. The V gene is TRBV7-2, the J gene TRBJ2-2; TRBD1 might be the D (7 bases). The CDR3 has 15 residues. V was shortened by 2 bases and J by 3 bases, with 10 bases between the two germline ends. Germline V gives CDR1 SGHTA, CDR2 FQGNSA.

The chain has TRBV19 and TRBJ2-7; tentative D call: TRBD2 (5 bases). Trimming cost V 5 bases and J 4 bases, with 33 bases left between them. This CDR3 has 20 residues. Germline V gives CDR1 LNHDA, CDR2 SQIVND (reference sequence). CDR3 in DNA: TGTGCCAGTAGTGATAACCCATGGAAGGAGGCCCAAAATGGACCTTACGAGCAGTACTTC. Translated: CASSDNPWKEAQNGPYEQYF. Filled out from reference TRBV19 and TRBJ2-7, the complete variable domain reads DGGITQSPKYLFRKEGQNVTLSCEQNLNHDAMYWYRQDPGQGLRLIYYSQIVNDFQKGDIAEGYSVSREKKESFPLTVTSAQKNPTAFYLCASSDNPWKEAQNGPYEQYFGPGTRLTVT.

This rearrangement joins TRBV7-2 to TRBJ1-5, with 8 nucleotides matching TRBD1. V trimming: 1 base; J trimming: 3 bases; junction bases outside the gene matches: 2. Germline assignment: CDR1 SGHTA and CDR2 FQGNSA. This CDR3 is built from 15 residues. This CDR3 is CASSLDRGSNQPQHF. In DNA, the CDR3 is TGTGCCAGCAGCTTAGACAGGGGGTCCAATCAGCCCCAGCATTTT.

The chain employs TRBV7-2 and TRBJ1-1; 8 positions agree with TRBD1. V was clipped by 1 base and J by 8 bases; unmatched bases: 6. Germline assignment: CDR1 SGHTA and CDR2 FQGNSA. There are 14 residues in the CDR3. CDR3: CASSLVQGAAEAFF. The DNA of the CDR3 is TGTGCCAGCAGCTTAGTTCAGGGGGCTGCAGAAGCTTTCTTT.

V is TRBV6-5 and J is TRBJ2-3, with 8 bases aligning to TRBD2. CDR3 length equals 16 residues. Germline assignment: CDR1 MNHEY and CDR2 SVGAGI. Losses at the gene ends were 2 bases for V and 3 bases for J; bases not matched to a gene: 7. The CDR3 nucleotides read TGTGCCAGCAGTTACAGACGGGGGGGCCGAACAGATACGCAGTATTTT. Its protein product is CASSYRRGGRTDTQYF.

The rearrangement joins TRBV12-3 or TRBV12-4 to TRBJ2-1, with TRBD1 matching 7 bases. The V gene end was trimmed by 7 bases and the J gene end by 9 bases; junction bases not matched to a gene: 9. The CDR3 consists of 13 residues. In nucleotides, the CDR3 is TGTGCCAGCATCCTAGGACAGGACGGTGAGCAGTTCTTC. Amino acid sequence: CASILGQDGEQFF.

This rearrangement joins TRBV6-2 or TRBV6-3 to TRBJ1-1; perhaps TRBD1 as D (5 bases). V was pared by 6 bases and J by 1 base, with 18 bases between. The V gene's germline CDR1 is MNHEY and CDR2 SVGEGT. CDR3 length: 16 amino acids. This chain's CDR3 is CASRPLWTYRNTEAFF. In nucleotides, the CDR3 is TGTGCCAGCAGACCTCTATGGACATATAGGAACACTGAAGCTTTCTTT.

The rearrangement joins TRBV10-3 to TRBJ1-1; D is possibly TRBD1 (5 bases). Germline assignment: CDR1 ENHRY and CDR2 SYGVKD. The V and J ends lost 7 bases and 1 base respectively, with 13 bases between them. This CDR3 is 14 amino acids long. CDR3 sequence: CAITSSTGNTEAFF. In DNA, the CDR3 is TGTGCCATCACGAGTAGTACAGGGAACACTGAAGCTTTCTTT.

CDR3 region: CASTYAGQGEQFF. As DNA, the CDR3 is TGTGCCAGCACCTACGCGGGGCAAGGTGAGCAGTTCTTC. The rearrangement joins TRBV5-6 to TRBJ2-1; a possible D gene is TRBD2 (6 bases). The CDR3 runs 13 residues. Germline CDR1 and CDR2: SGHDT and YYEEEE. The ends were cut back, 6 bases at V and 9 bases at J, with 16 bases in the middle. Full variable domain (remainder filled in from reference TRBV5-6 and TRBJ2-1): DAGVTQSPTHLIKTRGQQVTLRCSPKSGHDTVSWYQQALGQGPQFIFQYYEEEERQRGNFPDRFSGHQFPNYSSELNVNALLLGDSALYLCASTYAGQGEQFFGPGTRLTVL.

The rearrangement links TRBV18 to TRBJ1-1; 8 positions match TRBD1. V lost 0 bases and J lost 5; bases outside the gene matches: 5. Germline V CDR1 and CDR2: KGHSH, LQKENI. There are 15 residues in the CDR3. CDR3 protein: CASSPPGQGETEAFF. CDR3 nucleotides: TGTGCCAGCTCACCACCAGGACAGGGTGAGACTGAAGCTTTCTTT.

This clone has only one observation. The chain couples TRBV11-2 to TRBJ1-1; D uncertain. The V end lost 5 bases, the J end lost 3 bases, and 10 bases lay between the germline ends. CDR1 is SGHAT, CDR2 FQNNGV, per germline. CDR3 length: 13 residues. The CDR3 region is CASSPWRDTEAFF. DNA of the CDR3: TGTGCCAGCAGCCCCTGGAGGGACACTGAAGCTTTCTTT.

A word on this clone: The junction does not match germline at one end; this may be a read error. This sequence joins TRBV7-7 and TRBJ2-7; 8 bases fit TRBD1. The CDR3 covers 15 residues. Per germline, CDR1 SSHAT and CDR2 FNYEAQ (reference sequence). The CDR3 region has the DNA TGTGCTAGCAGCCCAGGGGCGGACAGGGTCCACGAGCAGTACTTC. It translates to CASSPGADRVHEQYF.